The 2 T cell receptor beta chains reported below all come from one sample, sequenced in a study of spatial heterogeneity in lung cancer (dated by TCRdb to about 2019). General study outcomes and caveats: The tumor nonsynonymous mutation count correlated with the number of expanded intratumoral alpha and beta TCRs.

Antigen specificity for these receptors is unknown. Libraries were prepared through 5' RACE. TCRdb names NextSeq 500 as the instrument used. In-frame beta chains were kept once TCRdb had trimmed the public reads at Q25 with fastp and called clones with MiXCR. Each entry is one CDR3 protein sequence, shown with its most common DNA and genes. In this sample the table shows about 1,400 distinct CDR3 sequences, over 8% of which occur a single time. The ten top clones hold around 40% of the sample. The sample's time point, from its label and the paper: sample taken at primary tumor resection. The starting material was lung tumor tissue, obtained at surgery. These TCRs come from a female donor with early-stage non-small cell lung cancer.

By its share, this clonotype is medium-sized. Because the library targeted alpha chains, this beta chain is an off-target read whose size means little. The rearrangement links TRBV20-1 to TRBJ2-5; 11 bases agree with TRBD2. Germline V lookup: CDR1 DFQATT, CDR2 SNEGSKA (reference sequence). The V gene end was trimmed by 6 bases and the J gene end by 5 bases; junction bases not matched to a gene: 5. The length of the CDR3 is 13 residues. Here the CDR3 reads CSAEGLAGETQYF. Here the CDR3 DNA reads TGCAGTGCCGAAGGACTAGCGGGCGAGACCCAGTACTTC.

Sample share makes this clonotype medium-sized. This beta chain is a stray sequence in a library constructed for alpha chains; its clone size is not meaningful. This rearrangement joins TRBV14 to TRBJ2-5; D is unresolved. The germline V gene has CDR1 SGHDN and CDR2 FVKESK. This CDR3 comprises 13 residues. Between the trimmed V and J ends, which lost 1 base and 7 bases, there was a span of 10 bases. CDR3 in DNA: TGTGCCAGCAGCCAAGTGCCGGGCGGGACCCAGTACTTC. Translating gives CASSQVPGGTQYF.